These 3 T cell receptor beta chains share one sample of origin, sequenced in a study of spatial heterogeneity in lung cancer. The time point was: sample taken at primary tumor resection. Tumor, nontumor lung or frozen PBMC supplied whole RNA that was sequenced unsorted. TCRdb fed the 5' RACE reads into MiXCR, producing one record per CDR3 protein. The data hold 10,000 to 15,000 distinct CDR3 sequences, with about 3.9% observed a single time. Sequencing used PBMCs, obtained at surgery. The receptors derive from a male donor with early-stage non-small cell lung cancer.

This clonotype was recorded at least ten times. This beta chain is a stray read from a library made for alpha chains; its abundance is not meaningful. The chain recombines TRBV28 with TRBJ2-3, with D uncertain. V was trimmed by 10 bases and J by 11 bases, leaving 16 bases between them. Germline-derived CDR1 and CDR2 are MDHEN and SYDVKM. The CDR3 is 11 residues long. DNA of the CDR3: TGTGCCACCATCCTCGGCTGGGAGCAGTATTTT. Its translation is CATILGWEQYF.

Of note for this clonotype: For a library built for alpha chains, this beta chain is a stray read; little rests on its size. This sequence joins TRBV20-1 and TRBJ2-1; 7 bases map to TRBD1. Per germline, CDR1 DFQATT and CDR2 SNEGSKA (reference sequence). The CDR3 extends over 15 amino acids. Unmatched junction bases numbered 14, after V lost 5 bases and J lost 7 bases. CDR3 nucleotide sequence: TGCAGTGCTCCCATAGCTGGACAGGTCAAGAATGAGCAGTTCTTC. Translating gives CSAPIAGQVKNEQFF.

In this sample, this clonotype turned up many times. Found in a library prepared for alpha chains, this beta chain is an off-target read, and its abundance has little meaning. The rearrangement links TRBV24-1 to TRBJ1-5, with 9 bases that match TRBD1. The CDR3 is 15 residues long. Germline V CDR1 and CDR2: KGHDR, SFDVKD. V gave up 10 bases and J gave up 3 bases; unmatched junction bases: 9. CDR3 DNA: TGTGCCACTGGGACTCGGACAGGGGACAATCAGCCCCAGCATTTT. As protein: CATGTRTGDNQPQHF.